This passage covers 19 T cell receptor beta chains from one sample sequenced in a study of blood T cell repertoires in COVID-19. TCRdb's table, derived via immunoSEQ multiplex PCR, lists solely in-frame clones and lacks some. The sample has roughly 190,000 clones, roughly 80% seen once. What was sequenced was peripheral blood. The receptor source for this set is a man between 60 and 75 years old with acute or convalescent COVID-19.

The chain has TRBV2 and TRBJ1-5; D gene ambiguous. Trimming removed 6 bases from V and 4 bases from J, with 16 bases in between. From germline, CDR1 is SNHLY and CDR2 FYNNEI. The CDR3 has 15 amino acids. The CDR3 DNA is TGTGCCAGCAGAACCTCAGAGGTTTTAAATCAGCCCCAGCATTTT. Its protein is CASRTSEVLNQPQHF.

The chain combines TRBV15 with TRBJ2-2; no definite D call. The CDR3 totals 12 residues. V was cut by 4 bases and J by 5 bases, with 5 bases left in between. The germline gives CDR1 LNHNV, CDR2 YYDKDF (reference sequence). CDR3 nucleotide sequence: TGTGCCACCAGCACCCGTACCGGGGAGCTGTTTTTT. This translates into CATSTRTGELFF.

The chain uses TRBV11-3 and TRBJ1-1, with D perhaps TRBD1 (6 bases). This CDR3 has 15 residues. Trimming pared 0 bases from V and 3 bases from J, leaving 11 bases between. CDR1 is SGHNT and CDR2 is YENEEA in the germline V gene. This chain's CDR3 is CASSLEQGRDTEAFF. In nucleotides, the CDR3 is TGTGCCAGCAGCTTAGAACAGGGTAGGGACACTGAAGCTTTCTTT. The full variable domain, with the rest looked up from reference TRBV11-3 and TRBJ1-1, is EAGVVQSPRYKIIEKKQPVAFWCNPISGHNTLYWYLQNLGQGPELLIRYENEEAVDDSQLPKDRFSAERLKGVDSTLKIQPAELGDSAVYLCASSLEQGRDTEAFFGQGTRLTVV.

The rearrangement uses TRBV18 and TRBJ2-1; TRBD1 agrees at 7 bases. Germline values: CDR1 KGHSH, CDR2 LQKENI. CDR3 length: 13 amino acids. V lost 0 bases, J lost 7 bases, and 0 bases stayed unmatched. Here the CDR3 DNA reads TGTGCCAGCTCACCACCGGGACAGAATGAGCAGTTCTTC. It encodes CASSPPGQNEQFF.

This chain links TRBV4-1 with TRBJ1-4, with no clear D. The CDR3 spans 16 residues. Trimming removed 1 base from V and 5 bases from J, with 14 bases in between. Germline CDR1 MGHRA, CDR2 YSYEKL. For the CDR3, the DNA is TGCGCCAGCAGCCAAGTGTCCCCGATCCGGAATGAAAAACTGTTTTTT. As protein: CASSQVSPIRNEKLFF.

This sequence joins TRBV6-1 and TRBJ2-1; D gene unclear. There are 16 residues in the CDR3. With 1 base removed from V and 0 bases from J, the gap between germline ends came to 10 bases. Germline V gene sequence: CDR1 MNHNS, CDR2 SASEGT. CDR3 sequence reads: CASSEVEVLSYNEQFF. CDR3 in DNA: TGTGCCAGCAGTGAAGTCGAGGTCCTCTCCTACAATGAGCAGTTCTTC.

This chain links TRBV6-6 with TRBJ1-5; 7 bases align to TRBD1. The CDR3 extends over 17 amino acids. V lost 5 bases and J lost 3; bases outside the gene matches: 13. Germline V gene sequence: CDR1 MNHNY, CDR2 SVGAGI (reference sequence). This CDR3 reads CASSLLAGTAYNQPQHF. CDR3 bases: TGTGCCAGCAGTCTCCTCGCCGGGACAGCCTACAATCAGCCCCAGCATTTT.

DNA for the CDR3: TGTGCCACCAGCAGAGATCGACTAGCGGGGGGGCTAGGGTCCTACAATGAGCAGTTCTTC. This sequence encodes CATSRDRLAGGLGSYNEQFF. The chain has TRBV15 and TRBJ2-1; 14 bases align to TRBD2. After removal of 0 bases from V and 1 base from J, the junction contained 8 bases not matched to a gene. The length of the CDR3 is 20 residues. The germline gives CDR1 LNHNV, CDR2 YYDKDF (reference sequence).

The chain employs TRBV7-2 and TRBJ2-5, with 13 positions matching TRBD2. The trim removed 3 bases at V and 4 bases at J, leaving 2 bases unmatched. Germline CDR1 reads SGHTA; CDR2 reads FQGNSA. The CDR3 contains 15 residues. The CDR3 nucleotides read TGTGCCAGCAGCTTGCGGACTAGCGGGAGAGAGACCCAGTACTTC. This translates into CASSLRTSGRETQYF. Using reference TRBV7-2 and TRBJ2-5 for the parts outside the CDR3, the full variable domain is GAGVSQSPSNKVTEKGKDVELRCDPISGHTALYWYRQSLGQGLEFLIYFQGNSAPDKSGLPSDRFSAERTGGSVSTLTIQRTQQEDSAVYLCASSLRTSGRETQYFGPGTRLLVL.

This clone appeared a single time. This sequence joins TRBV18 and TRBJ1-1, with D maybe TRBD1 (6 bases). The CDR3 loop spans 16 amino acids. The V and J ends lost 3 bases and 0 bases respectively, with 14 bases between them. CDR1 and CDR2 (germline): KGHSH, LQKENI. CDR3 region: CASSPGGPGMNTEAFF. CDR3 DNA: TGTGCCAGCTCACCCGGGGGGCCGGGAATGAACACTGAAGCTTTCTTT. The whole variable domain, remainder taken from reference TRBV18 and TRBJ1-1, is NAGVMQNPRHLVRRRGQEARLRCSPMKGHSHVYWYRQLPEEGLKFMVYLQKENIIDESGMPKERFSAEFPKEGPSILRIQQVVRGDSAAYFCASSPGGPGMNTEAFFGQGTRLTVV.

The CDR3 region is CASSLVQGAGNEQFF. The CDR3 DNA reads as TGTGCCAGCAGCTTAGTACAGGGGGCAGGCAATGAGCAGTTCTTC. V and J are TRBV7-9 and TRBJ2-1; 9 bases fit TRBD1. After removal of 1 base from V and 6 bases from J, the junction contained 4 bases not matched to a gene. This CDR3 region has 15 residues. The germline gives CDR1 SEHNR, CDR2 FQNEAQ (reference sequence).

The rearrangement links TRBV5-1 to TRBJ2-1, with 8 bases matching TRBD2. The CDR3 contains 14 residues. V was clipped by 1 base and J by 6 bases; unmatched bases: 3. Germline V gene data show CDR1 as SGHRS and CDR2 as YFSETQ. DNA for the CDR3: TGCGCCAGCAGCTTGACCGGGACTAGCAATGAGCAGTTCTTC. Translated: CASSLTGTSNEQFF.

The CDR3 here is CATSRELAGAQQFF. DNA of the CDR3: TGTGCCACCAGTCGAGAACTAGCGGGAGCCCAGCAGTTCTTC. The rearrangement links TRBV24-1 to TRBJ2-1, with 11 bases lining up with TRBD2. The CDR3 spans 14 residues. Germline lookup yields CDR1 KGHDR and CDR2 SFDVKD. The ends lost 6 bases at V and 11 bases at J; junction bases unmatched: 8.

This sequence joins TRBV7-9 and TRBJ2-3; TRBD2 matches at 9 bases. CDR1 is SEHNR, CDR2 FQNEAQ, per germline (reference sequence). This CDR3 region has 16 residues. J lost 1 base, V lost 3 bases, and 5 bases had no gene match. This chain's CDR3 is CASSFRGTSRTDTQYF. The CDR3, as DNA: TGTGCCAGCAGCTTTAGGGGGACTAGCCGCACAGATACGCAGTATTTT.

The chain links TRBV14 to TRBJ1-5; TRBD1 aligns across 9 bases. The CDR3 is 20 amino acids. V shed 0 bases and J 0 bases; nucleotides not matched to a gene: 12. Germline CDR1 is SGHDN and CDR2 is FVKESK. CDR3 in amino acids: CASSQEKGTGCGYSNQPQHF. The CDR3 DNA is TGTGCCAGCAGCCAAGAAAAAGGGACAGGGTGCGGATATAGCAATCAGCCCCAGCATTTT.

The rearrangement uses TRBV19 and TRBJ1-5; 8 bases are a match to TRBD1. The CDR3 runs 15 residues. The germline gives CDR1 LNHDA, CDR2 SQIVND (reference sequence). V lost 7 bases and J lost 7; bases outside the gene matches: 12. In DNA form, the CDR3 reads TGTGCCAGTAACCCGGACAGGGTGTCAGGACAGCCCCAGCATTTT. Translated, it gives CASNPDRVSGQPQHF.

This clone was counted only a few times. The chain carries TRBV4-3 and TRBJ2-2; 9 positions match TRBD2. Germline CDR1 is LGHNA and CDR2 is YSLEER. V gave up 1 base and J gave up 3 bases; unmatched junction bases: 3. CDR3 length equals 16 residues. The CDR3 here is CASSQGASGDTGELFF. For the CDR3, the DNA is TGCGCCAGCAGCCAAGGGGCTAGCGGGGACACCGGGGAGCTGTTTTTT.

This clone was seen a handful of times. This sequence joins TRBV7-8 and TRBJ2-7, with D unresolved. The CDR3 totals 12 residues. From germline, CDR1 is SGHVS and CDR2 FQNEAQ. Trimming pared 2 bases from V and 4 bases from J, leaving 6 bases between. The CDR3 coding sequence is TGTGCCAGCAGCTTAATTTCGTACGAGCAGTACTTC. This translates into CASSLISYEQYF.

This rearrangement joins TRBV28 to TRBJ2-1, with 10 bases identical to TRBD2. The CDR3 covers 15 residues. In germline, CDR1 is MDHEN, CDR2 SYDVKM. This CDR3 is CAGTTIAGGYNEQFF. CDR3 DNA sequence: TGTGCTGGGACGACCATAGCGGGGGGTTACAATGAGCAGTTCTTC. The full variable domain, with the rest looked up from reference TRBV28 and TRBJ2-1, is DVKVTQSSRYLVKRTGEKVFLECVQDMDHENMFWYRQDPGLGLRLIYFSYDVKMKEKGDIPEGYSVSREKKERFSLILESASTNQTSMYLCAGTTIAGGYNEQFFGPGTRLTVL.